This TCR beta chain derives from a study of blood T cell repertoires in COVID-19. The data were produced by immunoSEQ multiplex PCR, yet TCRdb's version contains in-frame clones alone and is incomplete. This table has roughly 200,000 clones, roughly 86% appearing once. Trimming took 3 bases from V and 5 from J; bases not matched to a gene: 3. Germline CDR1 reads SGDLS; CDR2 reads YYNGEE. This CDR3 is built from 14 residues. The V gene is TRBV9, the J gene TRBJ1-5; TRBD1 agrees at 9 bases. The sequenced sample was PBMCs or T cells enriched from blood (not recorded which). This TCR was sampled from a man aged 40-49 years with acute COVID-19. For the CDR3, the DNA is TGTGCCAGCAGCGCGGGACAGGGATATCAGCCCCAGCATTTT. Translated, it gives CASSAGQGYQPQHF.